This T cell receptor (beta chain) was identified during a study of T-cell reconstitution after alpha-beta-depleted transplantation in children. This clonotype was picked up a small number of times. Unique molecular identifiers were built into the TCRbeta library. TCRdb re-called the PCR reads through MiXCR, storing one row per CDR3 protein. The repertoire includes around 680,000 distinct CDR3 sequences, roughly 17% of them detected once, and 0.85% to 1.3% sits in the top ten. The source is a human donor who donated a stem cell graft to a child with acute myeloid leukemia. Sequenced here: PBMCs from the stem cell graft donor, sampled from the stem cell graft.

The CDR3, as DNA: TGTGCCAGCAGTCCCCTGGGCAGGGGAGGCAATCAGCCCCAGCATTTT. As protein: CASSPLGRGGNQPQHF. This sequence joins TRBV12-3 or TRBV12-4 and TRBJ1-5, with a tentative D call TRBD1 (6 bases). With 5 bases removed from V and 2 bases from J, the gap between germline ends came to 16 bases. The CDR3 is 16 amino acids.